Many counts were recorded for the clone carrying this TCR beta chain. The sample comes from a study of CD8+CD57+ T cells in acquired aplastic anemia. The patients chosen for sequencing had shown expansion of CD8+CD57+ cells (detected by flow cytometry). CDR1 and CDR2 from the germline V gene are SNHLY and FYNNEI. J lost 5 bases, V lost 11 bases, and 13 bases had no gene match. CDR3 size: 15 residues. CDR3 and TCR beta VDJ profiling relied on genomic DNA as the template. TCRdb reprocessed the reads with MiXCR, giving one entry per CDR3 protein. The top ten clones hold less than 0.85% of a sample with about 470,000 distinct CDR3 sequences, around 30% of them seen once.

The TCR comes from a human donor with aplastic anemia. V usage is TRBV2 and J usage is TRBJ2-7; 12 bases align to TRBD2. The sample taken for sequencing was sorted CD4+, CD8+, or CD8+CD57+ T cells (not recorded which) from PBMCs. The CDR3 DNA is TGTGCCGGAGGGTTCGGACTAGCGGGAAGCCACGAGCAGTACTTC. Translating gives CAGGFGLAGSHEQYF.